This note documents a single T cell receptor (beta chain) sequence. Its antigen is still unknown. The entry originates in a study of CD8 T cells in ankylosing spondylitis. General study results and limits: In reactive arthritis synovial fluid and blood, some motif variants had been reported before. What seemed typical of ankylosing spondylitis blood was a TCR beta motif built from about eight highly homologous variants. Disease-linked clones reportedly concentrated significantly in matched ankylosing spondylitis synovial fluid.

TCRdb reprocessed the 5' RACE reads via MiXCR and lists one record per CDR3 protein. The data contain hundreds of thousands of distinct CDR3 sequences, 10% to 15% of them seen just once; the ten biggest clones take up under 0.6%. V was pared by 4 bases and J by 2 bases, with 9 bases between. Germline loops: CDR1 DFQATT, CDR2 SNEGSKA (reference sequence). The CDR3 contains 13 residues. Source material: blood, either unsorted or a sorted T cell fraction (not recorded which). This chain uses TRBV20-1 with TRBJ2-1; D not certain. This clonotype was obtained from a male donor with ankylosing spondylitis. CDR3 residues: CSATEPTYNEQFF. CDR3 DNA: TGCAGTGCTACCGAGCCTACCTACAATGAGCAGTTCTTC.